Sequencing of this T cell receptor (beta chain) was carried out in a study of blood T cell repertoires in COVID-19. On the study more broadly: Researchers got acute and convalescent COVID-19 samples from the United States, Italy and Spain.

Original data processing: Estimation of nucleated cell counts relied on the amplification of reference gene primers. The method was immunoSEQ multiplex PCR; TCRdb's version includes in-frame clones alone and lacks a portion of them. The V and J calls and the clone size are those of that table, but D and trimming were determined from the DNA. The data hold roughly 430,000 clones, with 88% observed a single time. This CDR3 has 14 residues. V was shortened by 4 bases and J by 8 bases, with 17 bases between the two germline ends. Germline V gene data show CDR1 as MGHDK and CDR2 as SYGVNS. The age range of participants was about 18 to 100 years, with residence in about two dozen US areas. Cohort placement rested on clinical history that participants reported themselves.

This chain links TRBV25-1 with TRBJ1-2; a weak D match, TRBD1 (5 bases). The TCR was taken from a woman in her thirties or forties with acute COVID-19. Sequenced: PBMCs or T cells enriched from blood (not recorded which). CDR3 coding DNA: TGTGCCAGCAGTGCGGGAGGACGGGGGTCAGGCTACACCTTC. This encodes CASSAGGRGSGYTF.